This record covers a single T cell receptor beta chain. This receptor's antigen is unknown. Per-base qualities were not stored, and no clone one base away is much larger. The sample comes from a study of Ad26.COV2.S vaccination and SARS-CoV-2 variants (dated by TCRdb to the early 2020s). About the investigation overall: Vaccine-arm donors came from COV1001, a multicentre, randomized, double-blind, placebo-controlled phase I-IIa trial of Ad26.COV2.S in healthy adults. Ad26.COV2.S was administered intramuscularly at 5 x 10^10 or 1 x 10^11 viral particles, either as a single shot or as two shots given 56 days apart. TCRbeta repertoire sequencing was used to assess the specificity and breadth of SARS-CoV-2-reactive T cell receptors after Ad26.COV2.S vaccination. The TCR-sequenced set comprised around 32 samples: some 19 Ad26.COV2.S vaccine recipients, 5 placebo recipients and 8 SARS-CoV-2 convalescent individuals. Trial participants were randomized into five groups of five, in which low-dose or high-dose Ad26.COV2.S was given once or twice, or placebo was given on both occasions. Investigators did not know the trial group allocation while performing experiments and assessing outcomes.

The sample's treatment or condition, from its label and the paper: around 19 received Ad26.COV2.S at low or high dose, single or two shots; roughly five received placebo; per-sample allocation not given. For vaccine and placebo recipients, the sequenced repertoires came from samples collected on day 63 after the first injection. Between 29 July and 7 August 2020, Cohort 1b enrolled about 27 adults aged 18-55 years at one site in Boston, USA. Ad26.COV2.S was a replication-incompetent adenovirus type 26 vector expressing a prefusion-stabilized SARS-CoV-2 spike protein from the original Wuhan strain. The immunoSEQ Assay was the method used to sequence TCRbeta CDR3 regions. After extraction, genomic DNA underwent amplification by bias-controlled multiplex PCR, followed by high-throughput sequencing. Regarding the original processing steps: To quantify the absolute abundance of every unique TCRbeta CDR3 region, sequences were collapsed and filtered. T cell fraction was estimated by normalization of TCRbeta template counts to usable DNA, with usable DNA being measured through amplification of reference genes present in all nucleated cells. Repertoire TCRs were annotated as SARS-CoV-2-specific by exact matching of V gene, CDR3 amino acid sequence and J gene to a known reactive TCR set. The reference SARS-CoV-2 TCR set was derived from MIRA and filtered for enrichment in COVID-19-positive ImmuneCODE repertoires, a step that removed public or cross-reactive TCRs. Using the MIRA antigens, annotated TCRs were further analysed by specific ORF or by position within an ORF. Breadth was defined as the number of annotated unique rearrangements divided by the total number of unique productive rearrangements, and depth was defined as the summed frequency of the annotated unique rearrangements. Two-sided Wilcoxon rank-sum tests were applied when comparing TCR breadth between groups. TCRdb provides this immuneACCESS table in a form limited to in-frame rearrangements. Some clones are lacking; in checked studies, under half of them reflect an unresolved V gene, and why the rest are absent is not known. Clone size and the V and J calls come from that table; the DNA yielded D and trimming. In this sample the table shows 300,000 to 400,000 clones, 70% to 90% of which occur a single time. The top ten constitute around 3% of the sample.

The study at large found these results: The study was not powered for comparison of responses between vaccine doses or regimens. Vaccine and placebo recipients had comparable non-spike TCR breadth, which fits with the vaccine containing only spike. Substantial breadth of spike-specific CD8+ and CD4+ T cell responses was reported after vaccination. Spike-specific TCR breadth was higher in Ad26.COV2.S recipients than in placebo recipients (P = 0.0014). It was noted by the authors that total T cell responses may have been underestimated by the TCR breadth and depth analyses.

CDR1 and CDR2 are drawn from the germline V gene: MNHEY, SVGAGI. There are 11 amino acids in the CDR3, from cysteine to phenylalanine inclusive. Only the CDR3 portion is preserved as DNA: 33 bases, with reading frame beginning at the first base. The V end loses 4 bases and the J end loses 7 bases, and a stretch of 4 bases separates them. The sequence links TRBV6-5 to TRBJ1-4, with no reliable assignment of the D segment. The sample was peripheral blood, taken in a trial of Ad26.COV2.S vaccine versus placebo. This TCR came from a person between 18 and 59 years old who received the Ad26.COV2.S COVID-19 vaccine or a placebo. The CDR3 reads CASSSGEKLFF. The DNA reads TGTGCCAGCAGTTCTGGTGAAAAACTGTTTTTT.